Shown below are 16 T cell receptor beta chains from a single sample sequenced in a study of early T cells in non-severe SARS-CoV-2 infection. TCRdb passed the 5' RACE reads through MiXCR, listing each CDR3 protein once. The repertoire includes over 30,000 distinct CDR3 sequences, 7.9% of them detected once, and roughly 12% sits in the top ten. Sequencing used whole blood, obtained at baseline. These receptors originate from an adult who was a healthcare worker with PCR-confirmed SARS-CoV-2 infection or an uninfected control (not recorded which).

This clonotype showed up many times. This sequence joins TRBV6-5 and TRBJ1-6; D uncertain. This CDR3 is built from 12 residues. Germline V lookup: CDR1 MNHEY, CDR2 SVGAGI. CDR3 amino acids: CARQLHNSPLHF. CDR3 coding DNA: TGTGCGAGGCAGCTACATAATTCACCCCTCCACTTT.

The chain uses TRBV12-3 or TRBV12-4 and TRBJ1-3, with 9 bases that match TRBD1. The trim removed 8 bases at V and 6 bases at J, leaving 8 bases unmatched. This CDR3 region has 14 residues. The CDR3 region is CASWTGAGENTIYF. The CDR3 DNA is TGTGCCAGCTGGACAGGGGCTGGAGAAAACACCATATATTTT.

In its sample, this clonotype was seen many times. V and J are TRBV11-2 and TRBJ1-5; D might be TRBD1 (5 bases). V lost 1 base to trimming and J lost 3 bases, with 10 bases between them. This CDR3 contains 15 residues. CDR1 SGHAT and CDR2 FQNNGV come from the germline V gene. CDR3 sequence reads: CASSLGQGPNQPQHF. The CDR3, as DNA: TGTGCCAGCAGCTTAGGGCAGGGTCCCAATCAGCCCCAGCATTTT.

This clonotype has more than one count but fewer than ten. The CDR3 loop is CASGDRGEQYF. In DNA form, the CDR3 reads TGTGCCAGCGGAGACAGGGGAGAGCAGTACTTC. The chain couples TRBV27 to TRBJ2-7; the match to TRBD1 covers 8 bases. The CDR3 loop spans 11 amino acids. Germline-derived CDR1 and CDR2 are MNHEY and SMNVEV (reference sequence). The J segment lost 7 bases and the V segment lost 8 bases, leaving 4 bases of the junction unmatched.

The CDR3 DNA sequence: TGTGCCAGCTCACCTACGGGCGGGGCAAAGGAAAAACTGTTTTTT. It encodes CASSPTGGAKEKLFF. V gene TRBV18 combines with J gene TRBJ1-4; D is perhaps TRBD1 (5 bases). Per germline, CDR1 KGHSH and CDR2 LQKENI. Trimming took 3 bases from V and 8 from J, leaving 16 bases between them. The length of the CDR3 is 15 residues.

This clonotype has ten or more counts. The CDR3 loop is CASSRAGIGTTKSTDTQYF. The DNA of the CDR3 is TGTGCCAGCAGCCGCGCGGGTATCGGGACGACAAAAAGCACAGATACGCAGTATTTT. The chain carries TRBV11-2 and TRBJ2-3; D possibly matches TRBD1 or TRBD2 (5 bases each). The V gene lost 5 bases and the J gene lost 0 bases, with 24 bases spanning the gap. Germline V gene data show CDR1 as SGHAT and CDR2 as FQNNGV. This CDR3 contains 19 residues. The entire variable domain, with the rest obtained from reference TRBV11-2 and TRBJ2-3, is as follows: EAGVAQSPRYKIIEKRQSVAFWCNPISGHATLYWYQQILGQGPKLLIQFQNNGVVDDSQLPKDRFSAERLKGVDSTLKIQPAKLEDSAVYLCASSRAGIGTTKSTDTQYFGPGTRLTVL.

Note on this clonotype: A junction end diverges from the germline sequence, so it may reflect a read error. The genes are TRBV7-8 and TRBJ2-7; tentatively, D is TRBD1 (6 bases). The CDR3 loop spans 18 amino acids. The germline V gene encodes CDR1 SGHVS and CDR2 FQNEAQ. The CDR3 spells CVSSSIGPGTSTSYEQYF. CDR3 coding DNA: TGTGTCAGCAGCTCCATCGGCCCGGGGACATCCACCTCCTACGAGCAGTACTTC.

In its sample, this clonotype was seen a few times. This sequence joins TRBV5-1 and TRBJ2-3; perhaps TRBD1 as D (5 bases). The CDR3 contains 15 residues. Germline lookup yields CDR1 SGHRS and CDR2 YFSETQ. The germline V and J ends were trimmed by 1 base and 1 base, with 10 bases remaining between them. The CDR3 reads CASSLQDTRTDTQYF. The CDR3 DNA is TGCGCCAGCAGCTTGCAGGACACCCGCACAGATACGCAGTATTTT.

At least ten counts were recorded for this clonotype. The chain is built from TRBV12-3 or TRBV12-4 and TRBJ2-1, with D perhaps TRBD2 (7 bases). V dropped 5 bases and J dropped 8 bases, with 13 bases sitting between them. The CDR3 totals 13 residues. CDR3 in amino acids: CASSKGGGHEQFF. Here the CDR3 DNA reads TGTGCCAGCAGTAAGGGGGGGGGCCATGAGCAGTTCTTC.

J is TRBJ2-5 and V is TRBV20-1, with 12 bases matching TRBD2. V dropped 0 bases and J dropped 4; count of bases not matched to a gene: 9. The CDR3 has 17 residues. Germline-derived CDR1 and CDR2 are DFQATT and SNEGSKA (reference sequence). The CDR3 loop is CSARDTSRTSGVETQYF. The CDR3 DNA sequence: TGCAGTGCTAGAGATACTTCCCGGACTAGCGGGGTAGAGACCCAGTACTTC.

In this sample, this clonotype turned up a few times. This chain uses TRBV7-9 with TRBJ2-7; no clear D gene. The CDR3 is made up of 16 amino acids. V lost 1 base to trimming and J lost 1 base, with 14 bases between them. Germline CDR1 SEHNR, CDR2 FQNEAQ (reference sequence). CDR3 residues: CASSLGAIPSSYEQYF. DNA of the CDR3: TGTGCCAGCAGCTTAGGTGCCATCCCCTCTTCCTACGAGCAGTACTTC.

This CDR3 is CASSPGQGVYSPLHF. For the CDR3, the DNA is TGTGCCAGCAGTCCCGGACAGGGGGTATATTCACCCCTCCACTTT. The J gene is TRBJ1-6, the V gene TRBV6-5; TRBD1 matches 10 bases. CDR1 MNHEY and CDR2 SVGAGI come from the germline V gene. The CDR3 has 15 amino acids. The ends lost 5 bases at V and 8 bases at J; junction bases unmatched: 6.

This clonotype has a handful of counts. The chain is built from TRBV30 and TRBJ1-1; the D gene is possibly TRBD1 (5 bases). Per the germline V gene, CDR1 is GTSNPN and CDR2 is SVGIG (reference sequence). V was clipped by 0 bases and J by 9 bases, with 14 bases between them. This CDR3 has 13 residues. The CDR3 loop is CAWSVGSGPQAFF. In DNA, the CDR3 is TGTGCCTGGAGTGTAGGGTCAGGGCCCCAAGCTTTCTTT.

This clonotype has a handful of counts. The junction shows a germline mismatch at one end, possibly a read error. The J gene is TRBJ2-5, the V gene TRBV20-1; D is possibly TRBD2 (5 bases). CDR1 and CDR2 from the germline V gene are DFQATT and SNEGSKA (reference sequence). The CDR3 has 12 amino acids. DNA of the CDR3: TGCAGTGCCAGAGGGCTCCAAGAGACCCAGTACTTC. It yields the protein CSARGLQETQYF.

The chain carries TRBV3-1 and TRBJ1-1, with TRBD1 matching 8 bases. Losses at the gene ends were 3 bases for V and 8 bases for J; bases not matched to a gene: 8. The germline gives CDR1 LGHDT, CDR2 YNNKEL (reference sequence). The length of the CDR3 is 14 residues. For the CDR3, the DNA is TGTGCCAGCAGCCACGGGACAGGCTCCCGGGAAGCTTTCTTT. Protein product: CASSHGTGSREAFF.

J is TRBJ2-5 and V is TRBV5-5, with unresolved D. The length of the CDR3 is 12 residues. Germline V lookup: CDR1 SGHKS, CDR2 YYEKEE (reference sequence). V gave up 1 base and J gave up 5 bases, with 6 bases separating them. CDR3 sequence (DNA): TGTGCCAGCAGCTTGTCTTGGGAGACCCAGTACTTC. Its protein is CASSLSWETQYF.